This TCR beta chain was found in a study of spatial heterogeneity in lung cancer. For the study at large: After resection, follow-up PBMC samples were sequenced when available, at a median of roughly 24 months later. Study observations and caveats: Whereas they appeared in blood less at follow-up, ubiquitous expanded tumor TCRs appeared there more at resection.

From the 5' RACE reads, TCRdb called clonotypes with MiXCR, one entry per CDR3 protein. The sample includes about 70,000 distinct CDR3 sequences, about 8.2% seen only once; the top ten take 1.9%. This clonotype was detected a few times. The target antigen is unknown. Specified time point: blood at routine non-recurrence follow-up after resection. Unsorted tumor, nontumor lung tissue or cryopreserved PBMC supplied the whole RNA. This sample comprised PBMCs, obtained at follow-up. The origin of this receptor is a female donor with early-stage non-small cell lung cancer.

CDR3 coding DNA: TGTGCCAGTAGTATCCGAGGAGGACAAACCTACGAGCAGTACTTC. As protein: CASSIRGGQTYEQYF. The chain combines TRBV19 with TRBJ2-7; D is possibly TRBD1 or TRBD2 (5 bases each). The CDR3 has 15 amino acids. Deletions cut 3 bases from V and 2 bases from J, with 14 bases between. Germline V gene data show CDR1 as LNHDA and CDR2 as SQIVND (reference sequence). The whole variable domain, remainder taken from reference TRBV19 and TRBJ2-7, is DGGITQSPKYLFRKEGQNVTLSCEQNLNHDAMYWYRQDPGQGLRLIYYSQIVNDFQKGDIAEGYSVSREKKESFPLTVTSAQKNPTAFYLCASSIRGGQTYEQYFGPGTRLTVT.